These 27 T cell receptor delta chains were sequenced from one sample in a study of Vδ1+ human thymocytes (dated by TCRdb to about 2018). Their antigen targets remain unknown. Summary of the overall study and its limitations: In contrast to oligoclonal peripheral blood repertoires, thymic TRG and TRD repertoires appeared to be highly polyclonal with Gaussian CDR3 length distributions.

The sequencing machine was an Illumina MiSeq. RNA extraction was carried out with the RNeasy mini kit, and reverse transcription was then done using Superscript III. CDR3 amplicons were produced by multiplex PCR using pooled V-gene forward primers and a constant-region reverse primer with Illumina adaptor overhangs. TCRdb called clones afresh from the public reads with CATT; identical DNA rows were later merged. This sample has just under 55,000 delta-chain clones in its table, and about 15% of those were observed once. In total, the top ten clones hold approximately 0.5% of the sample. Sequenced material: Vdelta1+ gamma-delta thymocytes from the thymus. The cell subset or site label corresponds to: FACS-sorted CD3+ TCRalphabeta- TCRVdelta1+ TCRVdelta2- thymocytes. These receptors came from a boy under three years old who had congenital heart surgery.

As regards this clone: Other DNA sequences in the sample encode the same CDR3. The V call is TRDV1, the J call TRDJ1; 9 bases are shared with TRDD3. The CDR3 is 20 amino acids. Germline-derived CDR1 and CDR2 are TSWWSYY and QGS. V lost 4 bases and J lost 0; bases outside the gene matches: 18. The CDR3 region has the DNA TGTGCTCTTGGGGCGCCTACCCGTACTGGGGGAGGTCCGTACACCGATAAACTCATCTTT. This encodes CALGAPTRTGGGPYTDKLIF.

The chain employs TRDV1 and TRDJ1; the match to TRDD3 covers 10 bases. The V gene's germline CDR1 is TSWWSYY and CDR2 QGS. The CDR3 consists of 21 residues. V was clipped by 0 bases and J by 3 bases; unmatched bases: 19. The CDR3 DNA reads as TGTGCTCTTGGGGAACTGGAACCCCTCTTGGGGGATACTACATTATCCGATAAACTCATCTTT. Its protein product is CALGELEPLLGDTTLSDKLIF.

Only a few counts were recorded for this clone. This chain links TRDV1 with TRDJ1, with a weak D call TRDD2 (7 bases). In germline, CDR1 is TSWWSYY, CDR2 QGS. Trimming left V 3 bases short and J 3 bases short, with 32 bases between. There are 21 residues in the CDR3. The CDR3 DNA reads TGTGCTCTTGGGGACGGCCTTCCTGTAGAGGGGTGGGGGCCGTGGTCCGATAAACTCATCTTT. This encodes CALGDGLPVEGWGPWSDKLIF.

This clone was counted a few times. V usage is TRDV1 and J usage is TRDJ1; D may be TRDD3 (5 bases). Germline assignment: CDR1 TSWWSYY and CDR2 QGS. The CDR3 has 20 amino acids. Deletions cut 5 bases from V and 6 bases from J, with 34 bases between. CDR3 in amino acids: CALGRRASLRDAGTEHKLIF. CDR3 DNA: TGTGCTCTTGGGCGTCGCGCCTCTCTACGTGATGCTGGGACGGAGCATAAACTCATCTTT.

This clone was counted between two and nine times. The chain employs TRDV1 and TRDJ1; 12 nucleotides line up with TRDD3. CDR1 TSWWSYY and CDR2 QGS come from the germline V gene. Trimming took 5 bases from V and 0 from J; bases not matched to a gene: 28. CDR3 size: 24 residues. CDR3 loop: CALGNPPSYQPLLGDTLYTDKLIF. Here the CDR3 DNA reads TGTGCTCTTGGGAACCCCCCTTCCTACCAGCCACTCCTGGGGGATACGCTATACACCGATAAACTCATCTTT.

V usage is TRDV1 and J usage is TRDJ1, with 8 bases that match TRDD3. V gave up 0 bases and J gave up 1 base; unmatched junction bases: 28. Germline values: CDR1 TSWWSYY, CDR2 QGS. The CDR3 is 24 amino acids. The DNA of the CDR3 is TGTGCTCTTGGGGAACTGAACCCAGCAGCCCCTCGTCTACTGGGGGTTAAGCCCACCGATAAACTCATCTTT. Translation gives CALGELNPAAPRLLGVKPTDKLIF.

The gene calls are TRDV1 and TRDJ1; 8 nucleotides align to TRDD3. Germline lookup yields CDR1 TSWWSYY and CDR2 QGS. V shed 3 bases and J 0 bases; nucleotides not matched to a gene: 24. CDR3 length: 22 residues. The CDR3 nucleotides read TGTGCTCTTGGGGAGCGGTCCTACGGACTGGGGGTCGCATTGATGTACACCGATAAACTCATCTTT. This translates into CALGERSYGLGVALMYTDKLIF.

In this sample, this clone turned up a few times. The chain links TRDV1 to TRDJ1; weak D call: TRDD2 (5 bases). The CDR3 contains 23 residues. The V end lost 2 bases, the J end lost 0 bases, and 34 bases lay between the germline ends. The germline CDR1 and CDR2 sequences are TSWWSYY and QGS. The CDR3 DNA is TGTGCTCTTGGGGAAGGAATACTTCCCCCCGTCGGGTGCCATTCCCAGTACACCGATAAACTCATCTTT. Protein product: CALGEGILPPVGCHSQYTDKLIF.

This rearrangement joins TRDV1 to TRDJ1; D is unresolved. The length of the CDR3 is 16 residues. V lost 6 bases to trimming and J lost 5 bases, with 22 bases between them. Germline values: CDR1 TSWWSYY, CDR2 QGS. CDR3 nucleotides: TGTGCTCTTGGAAGGCCGGGAAACCAGAAGCTAGATAAACTCATCTTT. Translation: CALGRPGNQKLDKLIF.

In its sample, this clone was seen a few times. The rearrangement joins TRDV1 to TRDJ1; tentatively, D is TRDD3 (6 bases). The CDR3 contains 21 residues. Trimming removed 4 bases from V and 0 bases from J, with 30 bases in between. The germline V gene encodes CDR1 TSWWSYY and CDR2 QGS. The CDR3: CALGGTRPKYWVASYTDKLIF. CDR3 bases: TGTGCTCTTGGGGGAACGCGGCCTAAGTACTGGGTGGCCTCATACACCGATAAACTCATCTTT.

The chain couples TRDV1 to TRDJ1; the match to TRDD3 covers 13 bases. Trimming took 3 bases from V and 7 from J; bases not matched to a gene: 17. CDR3 size: 19 residues. The germline CDR1 and CDR2 sequences are TSWWSYY and QGS. The CDR3 DNA is TGTGCTCTTGGGGAGCTCCCATCTTCCTACTGGGGGATACGAGGTAAACTCATCTTT. It yields the protein CALGELPSSYWGIRGKLIF.

This clone was seen a handful of times. This chain uses TRDV1 with TRDJ1; no reliable D call. The V gene lost 5 bases and the J gene lost 1 base, with 14 bases spanning the gap. The length of the CDR3 is 15 residues. Germline V gives CDR1 TSWWSYY, CDR2 QGS. The CDR3 is CALGNCGKGTDKLIF. The CDR3, as DNA: TGTGCTCTTGGGAACTGTGGGAAGGGCACCGATAAACTCATCTTT.

J is TRDJ1 and V is TRDV1; no definite D call. Trimming removed 4 bases from V and 1 base from J, with 19 bases in between. Germline V gene data show CDR1 as TSWWSYY and CDR2 as QGS. The CDR3 is 17 residues long. DNA of the CDR3: TGTGCTCTTGGGGGCAGAGCGGGTCCAAGCTGCACCGATAAACTCATCTTT. Protein sequence: CALGGRAGPSCTDKLIF.

This clone was observed a few times. The rearrangement joins TRDV1 to TRDJ1; D possibly corresponds to TRDD3 (5 bases). The CDR3 sequence is 20 residues long. The germline V and J ends were trimmed by 0 bases and 1 base, with 24 bases remaining between them. Per the germline V gene, CDR1 is TSWWSYY and CDR2 is QGS. In DNA, the CDR3 is TGTGCTCTTGGGGAACTGATTTGGCCGGGGGCGGAAGGGGTCACCGATAAACTCATCTTT. Translated, it gives CALGELIWPGAEGVTDKLIF.

This clone was counted only a few times. This rearrangement joins TRDV1 to TRDJ1; TRDD3 matches 13 bases. The CDR3 sequence is 19 residues long. Trimming took 6 bases from V and 6 from J; bases not matched to a gene: 19. Per the germline V gene, CDR1 is TSWWSYY and CDR2 is QGS. The DNA of the CDR3 is TGTGCTCTTGGCCTCCTTCCTACCAGACTGGGGGATACGGGTAATAAACTCATCTTT. It translates to CALGLLPTRLGDTGNKLIF.

This rearrangement joins TRDV1 to TRDJ1; TRDD3 aligns across 11 bases. Germline V gives CDR1 TSWWSYY, CDR2 QGS. The trim removed 0 bases at V and 7 bases at J, leaving 13 bases unmatched. The CDR3 consists of 18 residues. The CDR3 region is CALGELIPAWGIPGKLIF. The CDR3 DNA follows: TGTGCTCTTGGGGAACTAATACCGGCCTGGGGGATACCGGGTAAACTCATCTTT.

This clone has more than one count but fewer than ten. The chain employs TRDV1 and TRDJ1; a weak D match, TRDD3 (9 bases). The V gene lost 0 bases and the J gene lost 2 bases, with 22 bases spanning the gap. The germline V gene has CDR1 TSWWSYY and CDR2 QGS. This CDR3 has 19 residues. The CDR3 sequence is CALGELTSYPGIRTDKLIF. The CDR3 coding sequence is TGTGCTCTTGGGGAACTAACTTCCTACCCGGGGATACGGACCGATAAACTCATCTTT.

The gene calls are TRDV1 and TRDJ1; D not resolved. Deletions cut 2 bases from V and 1 base from J, with 5 bases between. CDR1 and CDR2 (germline): TSWWSYY, QGS. CDR3 length equals 13 residues. The CDR3 nucleotides read TGTGCTCTTGGGGAAGGAATCACCGATAAACTCATCTTT. Protein: CALGEGITDKLIF.

This clone was counted between two and nine times. The J gene is TRDJ1, the V gene TRDV1; either TRDD2 or TRDD3 may fit D (9 bases each). CDR1 TSWWSYY and CDR2 QGS come from the germline V gene. The length of the CDR3 is 21 residues. V was cut by 4 bases and J by 1 base, with 31 bases left in between. CDR3 nucleotide sequence: TGTGCTCTTGGGGGCCTTCCTTCCTACGTCGGTGGGGGATATTCCACCGATAAACTCATCTTT. Encoded protein: CALGGLPSYVGGGYSTDKLIF.

V usage is TRDV1 and J usage is TRDJ1, with unresolved D. V was pared by 2 bases and J by 0 bases, with 10 bases between. This CDR3 is built from 15 residues. From germline, CDR1 is TSWWSYY and CDR2 QGS. The CDR3 coding sequence is TGTGCTCTTGGGGAATTACCCTCCGACACCGATAAACTCATCTTT. Translated: CALGELPSDTDKLIF.

This clone appeared a few times. The chain has TRDV1 and TRDJ1; 9 nucleotides agree with TRDD3. The CDR3 extends over 22 amino acids. The V segment lost 0 bases and the J segment 3 bases; nucleotides outside the gene matches: 23. CDR1 and CDR2 (germline): TSWWSYY, QGS. Written as DNA, the CDR3 is TGTGCTCTTGGGGAACTAGCCGCGCTACTGGGGGACCCATGGGTACACGCCGATAAACTCATCTTT. Amino acids: CALGELAALLGDPWVHADKLIF.

This clone was detected a few times. The V and J genes are TRDV1 and TRDJ1; 8 nucleotides align to TRDD3. Germline V gene sequence: CDR1 TSWWSYY, CDR2 QGS. The trim removed 0 bases at V and 3 bases at J, leaving 12 bases unmatched. CDR3 length: 18 amino acids. Written as DNA, the CDR3 is TGTGCTCTTGGGGAACTAGCCGGGGGGGATAAGCGGGCCGATAAACTCATCTTT. Its translation is CALGELAGGDKRADKLIF.

This sequence joins TRDV1 and TRDJ1; tentative D call: TRDD3 (6 bases). V lost 1 base and J lost 0, with 21 bases in between. CDR3 size: 19 residues. CDR1 and CDR2 (germline): TSWWSYY, QGS. The CDR3 DNA sequence: TGTGCTCTTGGGGAACACCTACGGTGGGGGTTCCAGTACACCGATAAACTCATCTTT. Translation: CALGEHLRWGFQYTDKLIF.

In this sample, this clone turned up a few times. One end of the junction varies from germline; a read error may be responsible. The rearrangement uses TRDV1 and TRDJ1; 10 nucleotides line up with TRDD3. Germline assignment: CDR1 TSWWSYY and CDR2 QGS. The CDR3 contains 19 residues. The CDR3 nucleotides are TGTGCTCTTGAATTTAGTCCCAAACTGGGGGATCGGGTGACCGATAAACCCATCTTT. Protein: CALEFSPKLGDRVTDKPIF.

V and J are TRDV1 and TRDJ1, with TRDD3 as a possible D gene (5 bases). V shed 1 base and J shed 1 base, with 16 bases lying between them. This CDR3 region has 17 residues. Germline V gives CDR1 TSWWSYY, CDR2 QGS. CDR3 coding DNA: TGTGCTCTTGGGGAACCGGGAGGGATCGTTGGCACCGATAAACTCATCTTT. Its translation: CALGEPGGIVGTDKLIF.

Ten or more counts support this clone. The chain has TRAV29/DV5 and TRDJ1, with 8 bases matching TRDD3. This CDR3 has 12 residues. With V trimmed by 6 bases and J by 4 bases, 5 bases remained unmatched. CDR1 and CDR2 (germline): NSMFDY, ISSIKDK. CDR3 protein: CAGWGIRDKLIF. The CDR3 nucleotides are TGTGCAGGTTGGGGGATTCGCGATAAACTCATCTTT.

The chain recombines TRDV1 with TRDJ1; 9 bases match TRDD3. Germline V gene lookup returns CDR1 TSWWSYY and CDR2 QGS. The CDR3 has 18 residues. The junction had 9 bases not matched to a gene; V was cut back by 0 bases and J by 1 base. CDR3 in amino acids: CALGELRTGGPITDKLIF. DNA for the CDR3: TGTGCTCTTGGGGAACTGCGTACTGGGGGACCCATCACCGATAAACTCATCTTT.